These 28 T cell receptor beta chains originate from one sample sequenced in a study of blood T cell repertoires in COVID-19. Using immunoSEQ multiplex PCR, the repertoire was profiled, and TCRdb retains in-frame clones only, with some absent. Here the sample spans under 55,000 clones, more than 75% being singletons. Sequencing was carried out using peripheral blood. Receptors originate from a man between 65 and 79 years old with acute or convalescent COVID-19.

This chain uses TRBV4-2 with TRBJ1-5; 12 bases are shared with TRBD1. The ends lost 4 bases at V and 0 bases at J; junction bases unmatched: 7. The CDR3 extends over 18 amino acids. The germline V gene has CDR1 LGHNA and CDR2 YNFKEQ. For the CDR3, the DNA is TGTGCCAGCAGCCGTTCCGGGACAGGGGGCCATAGCAATCAGCCCCAGCATTTT. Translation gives CASSRSGTGGHSNQPQHF.

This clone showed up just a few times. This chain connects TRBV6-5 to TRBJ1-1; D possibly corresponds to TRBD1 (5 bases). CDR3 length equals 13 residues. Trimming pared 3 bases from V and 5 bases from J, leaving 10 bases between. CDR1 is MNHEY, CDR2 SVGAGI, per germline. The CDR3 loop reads CASSYGAWTEAFF. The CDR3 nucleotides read TGTGCCAGCAGTTATGGGGCGTGGACTGAAGCTTTCTTT.

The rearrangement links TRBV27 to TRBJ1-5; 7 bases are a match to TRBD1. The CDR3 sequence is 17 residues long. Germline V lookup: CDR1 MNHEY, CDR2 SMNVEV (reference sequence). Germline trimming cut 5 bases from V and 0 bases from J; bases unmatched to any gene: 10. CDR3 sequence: CASSPTQQGYSNQPQHF. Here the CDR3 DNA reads TGTGCCAGCAGTCCAACACAACAGGGGTATAGCAATCAGCCCCAGCATTTT.

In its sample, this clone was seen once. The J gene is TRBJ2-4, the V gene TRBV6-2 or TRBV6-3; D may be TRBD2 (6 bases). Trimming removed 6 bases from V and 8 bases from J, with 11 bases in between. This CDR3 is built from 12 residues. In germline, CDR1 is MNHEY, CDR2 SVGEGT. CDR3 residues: CASSGRGDIQYF. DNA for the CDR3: TGTGCCAGCAGCGGCCGCGGGGACATTCAGTACTTC.

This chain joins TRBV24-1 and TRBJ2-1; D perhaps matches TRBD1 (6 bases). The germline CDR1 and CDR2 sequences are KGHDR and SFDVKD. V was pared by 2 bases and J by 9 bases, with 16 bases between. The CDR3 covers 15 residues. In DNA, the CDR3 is TGTGCCACCAGTGATTCAGGGGCAGCGTCGGGTGAGCAGTTCTTC. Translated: CATSDSGAASGEQFF.

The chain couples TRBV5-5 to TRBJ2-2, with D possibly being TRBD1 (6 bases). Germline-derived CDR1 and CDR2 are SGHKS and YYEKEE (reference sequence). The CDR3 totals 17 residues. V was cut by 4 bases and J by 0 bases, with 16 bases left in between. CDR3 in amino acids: CASSRGIQGSNTGELFF. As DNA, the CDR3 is TGTGCCAGCAGCCGTGGTATACAGGGCTCGAACACCGGGGAGCTGTTTTTT. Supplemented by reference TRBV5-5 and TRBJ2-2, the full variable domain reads DAGVTQSPTHLIKTRGQQVTLRCSPISGHKSVSWYQQVLGQGPQFIFQYYEKEERGRGNFPDRFSARQFPNYSSELNVNALLLGDSALYLCASSRGIQGSNTGELFFGEGSRLTVL.

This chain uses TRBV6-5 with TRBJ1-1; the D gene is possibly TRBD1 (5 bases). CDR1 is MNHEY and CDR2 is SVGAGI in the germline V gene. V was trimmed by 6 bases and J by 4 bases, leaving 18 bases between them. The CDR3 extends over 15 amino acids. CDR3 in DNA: TGTGCCAGCAGCGCGGCAGGCGGGGGTGGCACTGAAGCTTTCTTT. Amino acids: CASSAAGGGGTEAFF.

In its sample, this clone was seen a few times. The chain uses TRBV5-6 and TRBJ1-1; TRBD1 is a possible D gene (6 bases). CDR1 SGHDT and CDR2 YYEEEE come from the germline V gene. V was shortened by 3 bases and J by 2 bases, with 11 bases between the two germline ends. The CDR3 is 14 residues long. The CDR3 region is CASSWGPGNTEAFF. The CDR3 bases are TGTGCCAGCAGCTGGGGGCCAGGAAACACTGAAGCTTTCTTT.

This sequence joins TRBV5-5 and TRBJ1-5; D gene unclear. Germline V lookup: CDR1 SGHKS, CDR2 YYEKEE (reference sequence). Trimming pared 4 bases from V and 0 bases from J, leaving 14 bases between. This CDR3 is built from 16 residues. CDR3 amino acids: CASSPAGAYSNQPQHF. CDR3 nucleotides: TGTGCCAGCAGCCCGGCCGGAGCCTATAGCAATCAGCCCCAGCATTTT. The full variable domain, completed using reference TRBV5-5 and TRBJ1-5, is DAGVTQSPTHLIKTRGQQVTLRCSPISGHKSVSWYQQVLGQGPQFIFQYYEKEERGRGNFPDRFSARQFPNYSSELNVNALLLGDSALYLCASSPAGAYSNQPQHFGDGTRLSIL.

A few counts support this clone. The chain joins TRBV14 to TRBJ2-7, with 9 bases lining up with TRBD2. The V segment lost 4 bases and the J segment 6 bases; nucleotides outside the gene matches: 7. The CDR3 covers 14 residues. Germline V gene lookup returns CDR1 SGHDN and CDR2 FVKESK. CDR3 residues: CASSPGLAISEQYF. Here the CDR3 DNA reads TGTGCCAGCAGCCCGGGACTAGCTATCTCCGAGCAGTACTTC.

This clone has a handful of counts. CDR3 coding DNA: TGCGCCAGCAGCCCCCAGGGGGCGGGGGAGACCCAGTACTTC. Protein: CASSPQGAGETQYF. The rearrangement joins TRBV5-1 to TRBJ2-5; 8 bases agree with TRBD1. V shed 4 bases and J 5 bases; nucleotides not matched to a gene: 7. This CDR3 is 14 amino acids long. CDR1 SGHRS and CDR2 YFSETQ come from the germline V gene.

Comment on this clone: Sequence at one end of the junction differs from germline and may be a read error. The CDR3 region is CANSQDFRTGAFF. CDR3 sequence (DNA): TGTGCCAACAGCCAAGATTTTAGAACTGGAGCTTTCTTT. V gene TRBV3-1 (or the pseudogene TRBV3-2) combines with J gene TRBJ1-1; D not certain. Germline V gene data show CDR1 as LGHDT and CDR2 as YNNKEL (reference sequence). The CDR3 covers 13 residues.

CDR3 in amino acids: CASSWGQASGYTF. The CDR3 DNA reads as TGTGCCAGCAGCTGGGGACAGGCGAGCGGCTACACCTTC. The genes are TRBV11-1 and TRBJ1-2, with 8 bases lining up with TRBD1. J was trimmed by 8 bases and V by 4 bases; bases with no gene match: 6. This CDR3 has 13 residues. CDR1 and CDR2 from the germline V gene are SGHAT and FQDESV (reference sequence).

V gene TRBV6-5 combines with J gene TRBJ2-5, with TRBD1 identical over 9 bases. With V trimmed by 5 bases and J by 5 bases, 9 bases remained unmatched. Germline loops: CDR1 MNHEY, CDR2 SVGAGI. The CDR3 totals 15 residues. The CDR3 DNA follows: TGTGCCAGCAGTCACCAACAGGGGGCGCGGGAGACCCAGTACTTC. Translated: CASSHQQGARETQYF.

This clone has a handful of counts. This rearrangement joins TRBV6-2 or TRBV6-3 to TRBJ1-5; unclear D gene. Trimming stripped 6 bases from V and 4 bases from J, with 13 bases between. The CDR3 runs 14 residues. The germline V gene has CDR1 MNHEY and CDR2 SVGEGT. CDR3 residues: CASSPTGLNQPQHF. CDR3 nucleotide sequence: TGTGCCAGCAGCCCCACGGGTCTGAATCAGCCCCAGCATTTT.

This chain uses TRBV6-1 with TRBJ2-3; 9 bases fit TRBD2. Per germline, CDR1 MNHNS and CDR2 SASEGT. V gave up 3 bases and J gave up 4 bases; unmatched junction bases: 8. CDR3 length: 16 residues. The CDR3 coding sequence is TGTGCCAGCAGTGACCCTGGCGGGGGGGCCCCAGATACGCAGTATTTT. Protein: CASSDPGGGAPDTQYF.

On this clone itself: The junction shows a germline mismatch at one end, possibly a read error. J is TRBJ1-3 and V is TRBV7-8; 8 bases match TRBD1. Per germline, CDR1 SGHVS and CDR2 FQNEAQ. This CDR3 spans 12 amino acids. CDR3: CASSFPGQASDF. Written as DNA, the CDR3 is TGTGCCAGCAGCTTTCCGGGACAGGCTTCGGATTTT.

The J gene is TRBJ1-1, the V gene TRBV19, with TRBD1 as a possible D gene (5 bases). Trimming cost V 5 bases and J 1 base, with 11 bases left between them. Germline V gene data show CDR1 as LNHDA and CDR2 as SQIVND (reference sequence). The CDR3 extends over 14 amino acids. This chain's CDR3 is CASSFGHSNTEAFF. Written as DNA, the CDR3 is TGTGCCAGTAGTTTCGGACACTCGAACACTGAAGCTTTCTTT.

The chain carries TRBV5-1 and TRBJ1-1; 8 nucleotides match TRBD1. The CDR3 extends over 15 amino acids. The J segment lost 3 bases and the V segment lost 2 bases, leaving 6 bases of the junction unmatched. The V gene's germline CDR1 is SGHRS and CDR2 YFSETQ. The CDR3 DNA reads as TGCGCCAGCAGCTTACGACAGGGGTATGACACTGAAGCTTTCTTT. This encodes CASSLRQGYDTEAFF.

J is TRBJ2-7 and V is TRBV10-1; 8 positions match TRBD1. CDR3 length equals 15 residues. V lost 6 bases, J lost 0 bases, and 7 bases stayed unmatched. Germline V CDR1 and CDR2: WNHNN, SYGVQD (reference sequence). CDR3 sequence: CASSPGQGSSYEQYF. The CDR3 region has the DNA TGCGCCAGCAGCCCCGGACAGGGAAGCTCCTACGAGCAGTACTTC.

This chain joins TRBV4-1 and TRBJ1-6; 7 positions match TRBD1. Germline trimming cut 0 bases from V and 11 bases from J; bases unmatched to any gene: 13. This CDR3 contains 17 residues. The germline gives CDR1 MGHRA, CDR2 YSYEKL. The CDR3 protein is CASSQDPRQGIRTPLHF. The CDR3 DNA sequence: TGCGCCAGCAGCCAAGATCCAAGACAGGGAATAAGGACACCCCTCCACTTT.

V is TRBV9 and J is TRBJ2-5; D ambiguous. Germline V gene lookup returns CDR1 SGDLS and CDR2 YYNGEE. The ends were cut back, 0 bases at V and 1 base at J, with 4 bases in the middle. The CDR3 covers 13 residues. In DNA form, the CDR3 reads TGTGCCAGCAGCGTAGACATCCAAGAGACCCAGTACTTC. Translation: CASSVDIQETQYF. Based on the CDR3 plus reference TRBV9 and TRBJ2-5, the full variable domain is DSGVTQTPKHLITATGQRVTLRCSPRSGDLSVYWYQQSLDQGLQFLIQYYNGEERAKGNILERFSAQQFPDLHSELNLSSLELGDSALYFCASSVDIQETQYFGPGTRLLVL.

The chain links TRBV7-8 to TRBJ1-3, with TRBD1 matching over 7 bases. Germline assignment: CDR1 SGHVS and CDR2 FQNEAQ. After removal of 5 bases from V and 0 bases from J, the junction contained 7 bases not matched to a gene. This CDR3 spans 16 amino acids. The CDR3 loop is CASSPRDSRSGNTIYF. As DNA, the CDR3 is TGTGCCAGCAGCCCTAGGGACAGTCGCTCTGGAAACACCATATATTTT.

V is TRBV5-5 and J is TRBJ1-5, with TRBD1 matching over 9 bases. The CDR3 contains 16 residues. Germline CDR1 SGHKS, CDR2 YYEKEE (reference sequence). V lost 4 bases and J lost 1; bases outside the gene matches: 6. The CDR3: CASSLGQGLSNQPQHF. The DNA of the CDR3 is TGTGCCAGCAGCCTGGGACAGGGACTGAGCAATCAGCCCCAGCATTTT.

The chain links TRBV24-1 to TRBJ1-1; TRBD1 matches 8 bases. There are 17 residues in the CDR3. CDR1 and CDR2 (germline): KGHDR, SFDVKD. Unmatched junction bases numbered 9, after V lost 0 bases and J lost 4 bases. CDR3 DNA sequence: TGTGCCACCAGTGATTTGATGGACAGGGAGTTGTTCACTGAAGCTTTCTTT. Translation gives CATSDLMDRELFTEAFF.

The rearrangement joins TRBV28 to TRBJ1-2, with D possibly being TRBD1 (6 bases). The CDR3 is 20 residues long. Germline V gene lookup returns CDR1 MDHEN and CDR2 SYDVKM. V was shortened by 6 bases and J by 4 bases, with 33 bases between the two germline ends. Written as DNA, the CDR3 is TGTGCCAGCAGGGCACCCATAGAGACAGGAGGATTCACCATAGGCTATGGCTACACCTTC. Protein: CASRAPIETGGFTIGYGYTF.

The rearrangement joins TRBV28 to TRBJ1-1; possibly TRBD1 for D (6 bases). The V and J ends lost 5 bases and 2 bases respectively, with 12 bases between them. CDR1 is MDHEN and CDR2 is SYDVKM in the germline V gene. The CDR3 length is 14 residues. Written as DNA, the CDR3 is TGTGCCAGCAGTCCACGACAGGCAAACACTGAAGCTTTCTTT. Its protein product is CASSPRQANTEAFF.

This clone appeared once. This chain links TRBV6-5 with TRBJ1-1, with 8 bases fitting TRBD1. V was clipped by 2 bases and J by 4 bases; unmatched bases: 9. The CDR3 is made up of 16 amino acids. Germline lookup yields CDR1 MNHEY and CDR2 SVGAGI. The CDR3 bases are TGTGCCAGCAGTTACCAACTAACAGGGGGGGTCACTGAAGCTTTCTTT. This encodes CASSYQLTGGVTEAFF.